This T cell receptor beta chain stems from a study of blood T cell repertoires in COVID-19. Overall study: The study drew acute and convalescent COVID-19 samples from the United States, Italy and Spain. T cells, B-cell-depleted T cells, or PBMCs provided the cDNA or gDNA that served as material.

The authors' processing: Quantification of nucleated cells was approximated via reference gene primer amplification. Generated by immunoSEQ multiplex PCR, the TCRdb table keeps only in-frame clones and is missing some. V and J calls and clone size are those listed in that table; D and trimming were worked out from the DNA. The sample lists approximately 81,000 clones, 75% to 90% occurring once. This CDR3 is built from 13 residues. Per germline, CDR1 SNHLY and CDR2 FYNNEI. V was clipped by 10 bases and J by 5 bases, with 17 bases between them. Sequenced: peripheral blood. This TCR was recovered from a man in his 70s with active or convalescent COVID-19. This chain uses TRBV2 with TRBJ1-2; D is undetermined. The CDR3 DNA reads TGTGCCACCCAACACCTTGACTTATATGGCTACACCTTC. Its translation: CATQHLDLYGYTF.